What follows describes a single T cell receptor (beta chain). Its antigen is undetermined. Libraries of TCR beta came from iRepertoire HTBI primers plus Arm-PCR of CDR3 regions. TCRdb analysed the multiplex PCR reads with MiXCR anew, one entry per CDR3 protein. The sample carries around 240,000 distinct CDR3 sequences, about 17% recorded once. This entry comes from a study of regulatory T cells in long-lasting Graves disease. Findings of the study overall: Segments TRBV28, TRBJ1-2 and TRBJ2-5 showed preferential usage in persistent disease.

Time point specified: newly diagnosed GD, antithyroid drugs for less than 3 months. Following extraction of RNA from PBMCs, that RNA was used to make the TCR library. V shed 6 bases, J shed 5 bases, and the junction held 10 bases outside the gene matches. The CDR3 runs 16 residues. From germline, CDR1 is SNHLY and CDR2 FYNNEI. These data were also filed under a second study, of T cells in Graves' hyperthyroidism and ophthalmopathy. That publication notes: During a first-round RT-PCR of the TCR CDR3, the HTBI primer set was used. Most thyroid clonotypes with frequency above 0.001 were detected in blood. The model identified upcoming ophthalmopathy a median 6.5 months ahead of onset.

The chain couples TRBV2 to TRBJ1-4; 9 bases align to TRBD1. The receptor comes from a woman aged 25 to 45 with Graves disease. The material was peripheral blood mononuclear cells (PBMCs), obtained at new diagnosis, from a patient treated with antithyroid drugs. The CDR3 DNA follows: TGTGCCAGCAGCAAAGGGACAGGGAAGGGGAATGAAAAACTGTTTTTT. It codes for CASSKGTGKGNEKLFF.